The 29 T cell receptor beta chains presented below share a single source sample, sequenced in a study of radiation and T cells in renal cell carcinoma. Noted time point: baseline pretreatment blood. Treatment reported: 15 Gy SBRT to primary tumor, nephrectomy 4 weeks later. Generated by immunoSEQ multiplex PCR, the TCRdb table keeps only in-frame clones and is missing some. Found here are 85,000 to 100,000 clones, less than 90% of them singletons; the top ten hold approximately 7.9%. Sequencing used blood, obtained from a patient whose treatment included radiotherapy and nephrectomy. The receptors were sampled from a man in his fifties or sixties with renal cell carcinoma.

DNA of the CDR3: TGTGCCAGCAGCTCTCAGTTGAACACTGAAGCTTTCTTT. Protein: CASSSQLNTEAFF. This chain uses TRBV7-2 with TRBJ1-1, with unresolved D. The germline V gene encodes CDR1 SGHTA and CDR2 FQGNSA. Deletions cut 4 bases from V and 0 bases from J, with 6 bases between. The CDR3 is 13 amino acids.

This clone has a single count. The rearrangement links TRBV18 to TRBJ2-7; TRBD2 agrees at 9 bases. The V gene end was trimmed by 0 bases and the J gene end by 0 bases; junction bases not matched to a gene: 6. Germline assignment: CDR1 KGHSH and CDR2 LQKENI. There are 17 residues in the CDR3. Here the CDR3 DNA reads TGTGCCAGCTCACCACCTTACCTAGCGGGAAGCTCCTACGAGCAGTACTTC. It is translated as CASSPPYLAGSSYEQYF.

This clone was found a few times. The gene calls are TRBV5-1 and TRBJ2-2; the match to TRBD2 covers 11 bases. The CDR3 totals 16 residues. Germline CDR1 SGHRS, CDR2 YFSETQ. The V and J ends lost 4 bases and 2 bases, in that order; junction bases with no gene match: 4. The CDR3 DNA reads TGCGCCAGCAGCATACTAGCGGGGGTCAACACCGGGGAGCTGTTTTTT. Its translation: CASSILAGVNTGELFF.

This clone was observed once. This rearrangement joins TRBV19 to TRBJ2-1, with D hard to call. The V end lost 10 bases, the J end lost 5 bases, and 15 bases lay between the germline ends. This CDR3 comprises 13 residues. Per germline, CDR1 LNHDA and CDR2 SQIVND (reference sequence). In DNA form, the CDR3 reads TGTGCCACTAAGTCGTTAGGGAACAATGAGCAGTTCTTC. Translated, it gives CATKSLGNNEQFF.

The CDR3 loop is CASSFARTAGYTF. The CDR3 nucleotides are TGTGCCAGCAGTTTTGCACGCACGGCGGGCTACACCTTC. The chain joins TRBV28 to TRBJ1-2; unclear D gene. Germline V gene lookup returns CDR1 MDHEN and CDR2 SYDVKM. V lost 3 bases and J lost 8, with 13 bases in between. The CDR3 is made up of 13 amino acids.

The chain recombines TRBV2 with TRBJ1-5; TRBD1 matches at 10 bases. CDR1 and CDR2 (germline): SNHLY, FYNNEI. The CDR3 extends over 15 amino acids. Losses at the gene ends were 6 bases for V and 2 bases for J; bases not matched to a gene: 4. The CDR3 loop is CASSSGTGGNQPQHF. In DNA, the CDR3 is TGTGCCAGCAGCTCCGGGACAGGGGGCAATCAGCCCCAGCATTTT.

This chain connects TRBV11-2 to TRBJ2-7; possible D gene TRBD1, 6 bases. The CDR3 loop spans 16 amino acids. Germline V CDR1 and CDR2: SGHAT, FQNNGV. Trimming pared 2 bases from V and 3 bases from J, leaving 17 bases between. CDR3 sequence (DNA): TGTGCCAGCAGCTTAAGGGGCCTGGGCAGGGGCTACGAGCAGTACTTC. Amino acid sequence: CASSLRGLGRGYEQYF.

This chain links TRBV4-3 with TRBJ1-2; no definite D call. Germline-derived CDR1 and CDR2 are LGHNA and YSLEER. With 1 base removed from V and 3 bases from J, the gap between germline ends came to 3 bases. The CDR3 totals 12 residues. In DNA, the CDR3 is TGCGCCAGCAGCCAAGGTTACTATGGCTACACCTTC. This translates into CASSQGYYGYTF.

The chain recombines TRBV6-5 with TRBJ2-7; TRBD1 is a possible D gene (5 bases). Trimming cost V 2 bases and J 2 bases, with 13 bases left between them. The germline CDR1 and CDR2 sequences are MNHEY and SVGAGI. The CDR3 extends over 15 amino acids. The CDR3: CASSYGQGVTYEQYF. The CDR3 region has the DNA TGTGCCAGCAGTTACGGGCAGGGTGTCACCTACGAGCAGTACTTC.

This clone was counted a single time. CDR3 region: CASSVSGTGGLDEQFF. CDR3 bases: TGTGCCAGCAGTGTATCCGGGACAGGGGGTTTGGATGAGCAGTTCTTC. The chain is built from TRBV2 and TRBJ2-1; 11 bases are a match to TRBD1. V dropped 4 bases and J dropped 8; count of bases not matched to a gene: 10. Germline V lookup: CDR1 SNHLY, CDR2 FYNNEI. The CDR3 runs to 16 residues. The full variable domain, in which reference TRBV2 and TRBJ2-1 provide the parts outside the CDR3, is EPEVTQTPSHQVTQMGQEVILRCVPISNHLYFYWYRQILGQKVEFLVSFYNNEISEKSEIFDDQFSVERPDGSNFTLKIRSTKLEDSAMYFCASSVSGTGGLDEQFFGPGTRLTVL.

V and J are TRBV7-6 and TRBJ1-3, with D perhaps matching TRBD1 (5 bases). V lost 1 base and J 2 bases, leaving 9 bases between the germline ends. The length of the CDR3 is 15 residues. Germline V gives CDR1 SGHVS, CDR2 FNYEAQ. The CDR3 loop reads CASSLDSGAGNTIYF. CDR3 in DNA: TGTGCCAGCAGCTTAGACTCGGGGGCTGGAAACACCATATATTTT.

This clone was counted a few times. The chain employs TRBV6-5 and TRBJ1-6; 7 bases are a match to TRBD1. The germline V gene encodes CDR1 MNHEY and CDR2 SVGAGI. The CDR3 is made up of 15 amino acids. The J segment lost 5 bases and the V segment lost 0 bases, leaving 1 base of the junction unmatched. The CDR3 DNA sequence: TGTGCCAGCAGTTACTCGACAGGGAATAATTCACCCCTCCACTTT. Its translation: CASSYSTGNNSPLHF.

The DNA for the CDR3 is TGTGCCAGCAGCCTGGGGGGACAGGGCCAAGAGACCCAGTACTTC. It codes for CASSLGGQGQETQYF. V and J are TRBV28 and TRBJ2-5; 9 bases are a match to TRBD1. V trimming: 6 bases; J trimming: 1 base; junction bases outside the gene matches: 6. The CDR3 sequence is 15 residues long. Germline V gene lookup returns CDR1 MDHEN and CDR2 SYDVKM.

The chain joins TRBV18 to TRBJ2-2; 12 positions match TRBD2. The J segment lost 6 bases and the V segment lost 6 bases, leaving 8 bases of the junction unmatched. The CDR3 sequence is 16 residues long. The V gene's germline CDR1 is KGHSH and CDR2 LQKENI. The CDR3 sequence: CASSMTSGGRAGELFF. CDR3 DNA: TGTGCCAGCTCGATGACTAGCGGGGGACGGGCCGGGGAGCTGTTTTTT.

The CDR3 region has the DNA TGTGCCAGCAGTGCGGGACTAGTGAACACCGGGGAGCTGTTTTTT. Its translation is CASSAGLVNTGELFF. The V call is TRBV2, the J call TRBJ2-2; 8 bases align to TRBD2. Trimming took 4 bases from V and 1 from J; bases not matched to a gene: 2. CDR1 is SNHLY, CDR2 FYNNEI, per germline. The CDR3 is 15 residues long.

This sequence joins TRBV4-1 and TRBJ2-3; the D gene is possibly TRBD2 (6 bases). The CDR3 length is 15 residues. The V gene's germline CDR1 is MGHRA and CDR2 YSYEKL. V lost 2 bases and J 1 base, leaving 10 bases between the germline ends. For the CDR3, the DNA is TGCGCCAGCAGCCAACTCGGACTACGCACAGATACGCAGTATTTT. Translation: CASSQLGLRTDTQYF.

The chain joins TRBV4-1 to TRBJ2-1; D is undetermined. The germline V and J ends were trimmed by 2 bases and 2 bases, with 4 bases remaining between them. This CDR3 comprises 13 residues. Germline V gives CDR1 MGHRA, CDR2 YSYEKL. Here the CDR3 DNA reads TGCGCCAGCAGCCAATACACCTACAATGAGCAGTTCTTC. Its translation is CASSQYTYNEQFF.

This chain uses TRBV4-1 with TRBJ2-1, with 11 bases matching TRBD2. The CDR3 is made up of 15 amino acids. Germline CDR1 is MGHRA and CDR2 is YSYEKL. J was trimmed by 9 bases and V by 3 bases; bases with no gene match: 7. The CDR3 protein is CASSHSGRAEVEQFF. CDR3 in DNA: TGCGCCAGCAGCCATAGCGGGAGGGCCGAGGTTGAGCAGTTCTTC.

The V call is TRBV28, the J call TRBJ1-2; 10 nucleotides align to TRBD1. From germline, CDR1 is MDHEN and CDR2 SYDVKM. Germline trimming cut 7 bases from V and 9 bases from J; bases unmatched to any gene: 8. CDR3 length equals 13 residues. CDR3 loop: CASNLRDRGRYTF. The DNA of the CDR3 is TGTGCCAGCAACCTGAGGGACAGGGGCCGCTACACCTTC.

Remarks on this clone: One junction end disagrees with the germline gene, perhaps due to a read error. J is TRBJ2-5 and V is TRBV7-7; D is possibly TRBD1 or TRBD2 (5 bases each). There are 15 residues in the CDR3. Germline V lookup: CDR1 SSHAT, CDR2 FNYEAQ (reference sequence). The CDR3 here is CASSPLGGRQETQYF. DNA of the CDR3: TGTGCTAGCAGCCCCCTTGGGGGACGGCAAGAGACCCAGTACTTC.

CDR3 nucleotides: TGTGCCAGCAGCTTGTCGGGACTAGCGGTCTACGAGCAGTACTTC. Amino acid sequence: CASSLSGLAVYEQYF. The chain joins TRBV5-5 to TRBJ2-5; TRBD2 agrees at 11 bases. The better agreement between TRBJ2-7 and the DNA end casts doubt on the J call. This CDR3 spans 15 amino acids. CDR1 is SGHKS and CDR2 is YYEKEE in the germline V gene (reference sequence).

CDR3 sequence: CASSFSPGNQPQHF. The DNA for the CDR3 is TGTGCCAGCAGCTTTTCACCGGGCAATCAGCCCCAGCATTTT. This rearrangement joins TRBV5-5 to TRBJ1-5; no clear D. Trimming shortened V by 2 bases and J by 2 bases, and 8 bases separated the two germline ends. The CDR3 is 14 amino acids. CDR1 SGHKS and CDR2 YYEKEE come from the germline V gene (reference sequence).

V gene TRBV5-1 combines with J gene TRBJ2-7; D not resolved. Germline V gene data show CDR1 as SGHRS and CDR2 as YFSETQ. The CDR3 contains 13 residues. V lost 2 bases and J 3 bases, leaving 9 bases between the germline ends. The DNA for the CDR3 is TGCGCCAGCAGCTTTGGTGGGGTCTACGAGCAGTACTTC. Amino acids: CASSFGGVYEQYF. Variable domain in full (rest from reference TRBV5-1 and TRBJ2-7): KAGVTQTPRYLIKTRGQQVTLSCSPISGHRSVSWYQQTPGQGLQFLFEYFSETQRNKGNFPGRFSGRQFSNSRSEMNVSTLELGDSALYLCASSFGGVYEQYFGPGTRLTVT.

This clone was detected only once. V usage is TRBV4-1 and J usage is TRBJ2-4; D unclear. This CDR3 has 17 residues. With 3 bases removed from V and 0 bases from J, the gap between germline ends came to 15 bases. The germline V gene has CDR1 MGHRA and CDR2 YSYEKL. This CDR3 is CASSQAELKLAKNIQYF. As DNA, the CDR3 is TGCGCCAGCAGCCAGGCCGAGCTAAAACTAGCCAAAAACATTCAGTACTTC.

V is TRBV5-1 and J is TRBJ2-3; the D gene is possibly TRBD1 (7 bases). Looked up from germline, CDR1 is SGHRS and CDR2 is YFSETQ. This CDR3 has 15 amino acids. Deletions cut 4 bases from V and 2 bases from J, with 14 bases between. CDR3 protein: CASSDAGGLTDTQYF. The CDR3 DNA is TGCGCCAGCAGCGATGCAGGGGGGCTCACAGATACGCAGTATTTT.

This chain uses TRBV21-1 with TRBJ2-3; the table's D call, TRBD1, has no DNA check behind it. TRBV21-1 is recorded as a pseudogene. This CDR3 has 15 residues. The DNA for the CDR3 is TGTGCCAGCGGGACAGTAAGGAGCGTTGGAGATACGCAGTATTTT. It is translated as CASGTVRSVGDTQYF.

CDR3 in amino acids: CASSGGKGVAGVAETQYF. As DNA, the CDR3 is TGTGCCAGCAGTGGAGGGAAAGGGGTAGCGGGAGTAGCAGAGACCCAGTACTTC. This chain uses TRBV6-1 with TRBJ2-5, with 9 bases fitting TRBD2. The junction had 16 bases not matched to a gene; V was cut back by 4 bases and J by 4 bases. Germline lookup yields CDR1 MNHNS and CDR2 SASEGT. The CDR3 spans 18 residues.

This clone occurred a few times. V and J are TRBV4-1 and TRBJ1-1, with D unclear. Germline-derived CDR1 and CDR2 are MGHRA and YSYEKL. Trimming took off 0 bases at V and 10 bases at J, with 15 bases between the two ends. The CDR3 sequence is 14 residues long. CDR3 nucleotides: TGCGCCAGCAGCCAAGAGTCAGTCCTTGTAGTAGCTTTCTTT. The encoded protein is CASSQESVLVVAFF.

J is TRBJ1-4 and V is TRBV4-1, with D maybe TRBD1 (6 bases). The CDR3 contains 16 residues. The V end was cut by 5 bases, the J end by 8 bases, with 21 bases between. Germline-derived CDR1 and CDR2 are MGHRA and YSYEKL. The CDR3 sequence: CASSNTRDTRREKLFF. Here the CDR3 DNA reads TGCGCCAGCAGCAACACCCGGGACACCCGCCGAGAAAAACTGTTTTTT.